The 10 T cell receptor beta chains below come from one sample, sequenced in a study of T cells after yellow fever vaccination. TCRdb re-called the 5' RACE reads through MiXCR, storing one row per CDR3 protein. This table has a few hundred thousand distinct CDR3 sequences, 3.6% appearing once. The source was PBMCs, collected 15 days after the yellow fever booster vaccination. The origin of the receptors is a man aged 18-30 years who received the YFV17D yellow fever vaccine.

This clonotype was seen ten or more times. The rearrangement uses TRBV12-3 or TRBV12-4 and TRBJ1-5, with unresolved D. V was cut by 3 bases and J by 4 bases, with 10 bases left in between. The CDR3 is 14 residues long. The chain's CDR3 is CASSFWGVNQPQHF. In DNA form, the CDR3 reads TGTGCCAGCAGTTTTTGGGGAGTGAATCAGCCCCAGCATTTT.

Note on this clonotype: A much larger clone is a single base away; this may be a read error. The final CDR3 position lacks the conserved phenylalanine or tryptophan, pointing to a likely read error. The chain links TRBV5-4 to TRBJ1-1; 10 bases map to TRBD1. Germline-derived CDR1 and CDR2 are SGHNT and YYREEE (reference sequence). CDR3 length equals 16 residues. The V gene end was trimmed by 4 bases and the J gene end by 3 bases; junction bases not matched to a gene: 9. The CDR3 sequence: CASSPMTGGMHTEAFS. CDR3 coding DNA: TGTGCCAGCAGCCCGATGACAGGGGGCATGCACACTGAAGCTTTCTCT.

This clonotype was observed at least ten times. The J gene is TRBJ2-5, the V gene TRBV12-3 or TRBV12-4; tentatively, D is TRBD1 or TRBD2 (5 bases each). Trimming left V 3 bases short and J 5 bases short, with 13 bases between. CDR3 length equals 14 residues. In DNA, the CDR3 is TGTGCCAGCAGTTTCGGGGCGGGCCGCGAGACCCAGTACTTC. Translation gives CASSFGAGRETQYF.

In this sample, this clonotype turned up many times. The chain employs TRBV20-1 and TRBJ1-1; possible D gene TRBD1, 5 bases. V was pared by 6 bases and J by 1 base, with 12 bases between. CDR1 and CDR2 (germline): DFQATT, SNEGSKA (reference sequence). This CDR3 has 13 residues. CDR3 coding DNA: TGCAGTGCCGGTCAGGGTCAGAACACTGAAGCTTTCTTT. It codes for CSAGQGQNTEAFF.

This clonotype came up many times. V gene TRBV19 combines with J gene TRBJ2-3; no definite D call. Germline V gene sequence: CDR1 LNHDA, CDR2 SQIVND (reference sequence). Deletions cut 1 base from V and 0 bases from J, with 5 bases between. This CDR3 contains 14 residues. This chain's CDR3 is CASSIGVSTDTQYF. The CDR3 DNA reads as TGTGCCAGTAGTATAGGCGTGAGCACAGATACGCAGTATTTT.

In its sample, this clonotype was seen many times. V usage is TRBV5-1 and J usage is TRBJ2-7, with TRBD1 matching over 7 bases. In germline, CDR1 is SGHRS, CDR2 YFSETQ. The CDR3 has 14 residues. V shed 4 bases, J shed 5 bases, and the junction held 9 bases outside the gene matches. CDR3 amino acids: CASSNRQGRDEQYF. The DNA for the CDR3 is TGCGCCAGCAGCAACCGACAGGGCCGAGACGAGCAGTACTTC.

The sample holds many counts of this clonotype. The chain links TRBV27 to TRBJ1-5; 7 positions match TRBD1. With 6 bases clipped from V and 1 base from J, the junction kept 6 bases outside the gene matches. Germline values: CDR1 MNHEY, CDR2 SMNVEV (reference sequence). CDR3 length equals 15 residues. In DNA, the CDR3 is TGTGCCAGCAGAAAGGGGGGACAGAGCAATCAGCCCCAGCATTTT. This gives the protein CASRKGGQSNQPQHF.

This clonotype showed up many times. This chain uses TRBV9 with TRBJ1-1; TRBD1 matches 7 bases. Germline-derived CDR1 and CDR2 are SGDLS and YYNGEE. The V gene end was trimmed by 3 bases and the J gene end by 4 bases; junction bases not matched to a gene: 3. The CDR3 spans 13 residues. The CDR3 reads CASSERGPTEAFF. CDR3 DNA: TGTGCCAGCAGCGAGAGGGGGCCCACTGAAGCTTTCTTT.

This clonotype has more than one count but fewer than ten. This chain links TRBV5-1 with TRBJ2-6; D gene ambiguous. CDR3 size: 16 residues. In germline, CDR1 is SGHRS, CDR2 YFSETQ. The germline V and J ends were trimmed by 1 base and 1 base, with 9 bases remaining between them. The CDR3 DNA reads as TGCGCCAGCAGCTTGTTCCAGGCATCTGGGGCCAACGTCCTGACTTTC. Its protein is CASSLFQASGANVLTF.

This clonotype was counted ten times or more. V usage is TRBV7-2 and J usage is TRBJ1-6; TRBD1 is a possible D gene (5 bases). There are 12 residues in the CDR3. The germline gives CDR1 SGHTA, CDR2 FQGNSA. Trimming took off 5 bases at V and 10 bases at J, with 9 bases between the two ends. The CDR3 DNA is TGTGCCAGCAGCGGGCGGGGCTCACCCCTCCACTTT. This sequence encodes CASSGRGSPLHF.